This T cell receptor (beta chain) emerged from a study of OX40 agonist ivuxolimab in advanced cancers. On the study more broadly: Clinicians treated patients with ivuxolimab, an agonistic anti-OX40 (CD134) antibody. Study observations and caveats: Clonal expansion was among the lowest in partial responders at 0.1-3.0 mg/kg, especially CD8+.

This clone was counted between two and nine times. Its matching antigen is unknown. Profiled with immunoSEQ multiplex PCR; TCRdb holds only in-frame clones, not every one. Of tens of thousands of clones in the sample, 85% to 90% were seen once. This CDR3 has 13 amino acids. Trimming stripped 6 bases from V and 2 bases from J, with 13 bases between. Germline lookup yields CDR1 SQVTM and CDR2 ANQGSEA. Any history of autoimmune disease or systemic immunosuppression disqualified patients. The clonotype originates from an adult with an advanced solid tumor such as melanoma, head and neck, liver or kidney cancer. The chain couples TRBV29-1 to TRBJ2-5, with D tentatively TRBD2 (6 bases). This sample comprised CD4+ or CD8+ T cells sorted from blood, obtained in a trial of the OX40 agonist ivuxolimab. CDR3 sequence: CSVRPGLQETQYF. The CDR3 DNA sequence: TGCAGCGTGCGACCGGGACTTCAAGAGACCCAGTACTTC.